Following are 5 T cell receptor beta chains from one sample sequenced in a study of metastatic and nonmetastatic thyroid tumors (dated by TCRdb to the early 2020s). No patient had received any treatment before thyroid surgery. The library was obtained by PCR. These reads were obtained on an Illumina HiSeq 4000. The public reads were run again by TCRdb, first through fastp at Q25 and then through MiXCR, and only productive beta chains were kept. The sample table contains around 23,000 clones; only one count was recorded for roughly 24% of them. The top ten hold approximately 21% of the sample. Sequenced: blood. These receptors were obtained from a female donor with papillary thyroid cancer or a benign thyroid nodule (not recorded which). Some clones in this sample may be carry-over from other donors' samples.

The chain has TRBV5-5 and TRBJ2-7; TRBD2 agrees at 10 bases. The CDR3 is 15 residues long. The germline V gene has CDR1 SGHKS and CDR2 YYEKEE (reference sequence). The ends lost 4 bases at V and 5 bases at J; junction bases unmatched: 9. The CDR3 bases are TGTGCCAGCAGCAACCTAGCGGGAGTAGCTAACGAGCAGTACGTC. Protein: CASSNLAGVANEQYV.

The V gene is TRBV6-2 or TRBV6-3, the J gene TRBJ2-1, with D perhaps TRBD2 (6 bases). Trimming took off 5 bases at V and 8 bases at J, with 13 bases between the two ends. The CDR3 runs 13 residues. In germline, CDR1 is MNHEY, CDR2 SVGEGT. The CDR3 region has the DNA TGTGCCAGCAGTGACACCCCTAGCGATGAGCAGTTCTTC. As protein: CASSDTPSDEQFF.

This clone turned up a few times. The chain joins TRBV19 to TRBJ1-2; 7 nucleotides agree with TRBD1. This CDR3 is built from 15 residues. CDR1 LNHDA and CDR2 SQIVND come from the germline V gene (reference sequence). Germline trimming cut 5 bases from V and 3 bases from J; bases unmatched to any gene: 9. CDR3 sequence reads: CASSPRTGADYGYTF. CDR3 bases: TGTGCCAGTAGTCCGCGGACAGGTGCCGACTATGGCTACACCTTC. Supplemented by reference TRBV19 and TRBJ1-2, the full variable domain reads DGGITQSPKYLFRKEGQNVTLSCEQNLNHDAMYWYRQDPGQGLRLIYYSQIVNDFQKGDIAEGYSVSREKKESFPLTVTSAQKNPTAFYLCASSPRTGADYGYTFGSGTRLTVV.

In regard to this clone: The junction departs from the called germline gene at one end, perhaps through a read error. The chain has TRBV11-3 and TRBJ2-5; D gene ambiguous. This CDR3 has 12 residues. Germline CDR1 SGHNT, CDR2 YENEEA. CDR3 bases: TGTGCCAGCAGCTTACAACAAGAGTCCCAGTACTTC. This gives the protein CASSLQQESQYF.

This clone is labeled as medium-sized. The chain employs TRBV6-1 and TRBJ1-4; D is undetermined. The CDR3 length is 13 residues. V was cut by 7 bases and J by 0 bases, with 6 bases left in between. From germline, CDR1 is MNHNS and CDR2 SASEGT. DNA of the CDR3: TGTGCCAGCATCTATGCAACTAATGAAAAACTGTTTTTT. Its translation is CASIYATNEKLFF.